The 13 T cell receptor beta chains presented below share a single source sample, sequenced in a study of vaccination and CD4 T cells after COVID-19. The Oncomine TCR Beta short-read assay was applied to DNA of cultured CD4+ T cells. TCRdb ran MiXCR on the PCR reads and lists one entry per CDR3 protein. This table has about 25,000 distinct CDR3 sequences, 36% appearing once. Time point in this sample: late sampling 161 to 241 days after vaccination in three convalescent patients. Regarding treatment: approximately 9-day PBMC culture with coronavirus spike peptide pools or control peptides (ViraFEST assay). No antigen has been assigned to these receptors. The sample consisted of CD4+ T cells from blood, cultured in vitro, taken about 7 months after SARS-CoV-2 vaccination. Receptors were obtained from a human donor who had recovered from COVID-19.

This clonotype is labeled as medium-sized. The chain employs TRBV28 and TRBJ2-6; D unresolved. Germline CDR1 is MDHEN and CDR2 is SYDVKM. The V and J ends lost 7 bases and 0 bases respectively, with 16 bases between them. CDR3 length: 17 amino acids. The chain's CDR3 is CASNQQPSISGANVLTF. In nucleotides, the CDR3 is TGTGCCAGCAACCAACAGCCCAGCATCTCTGGGGCCAACGTCCTGACTTTC.

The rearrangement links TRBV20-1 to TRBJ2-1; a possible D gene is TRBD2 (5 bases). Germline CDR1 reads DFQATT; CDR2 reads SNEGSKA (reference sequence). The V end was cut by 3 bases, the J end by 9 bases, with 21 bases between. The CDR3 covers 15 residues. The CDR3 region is CSASGAALSSVEQFF. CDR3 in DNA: TGCAGTGCTAGCGGAGCGGCCCTTTCCTCGGTTGAGCAGTTCTTC.

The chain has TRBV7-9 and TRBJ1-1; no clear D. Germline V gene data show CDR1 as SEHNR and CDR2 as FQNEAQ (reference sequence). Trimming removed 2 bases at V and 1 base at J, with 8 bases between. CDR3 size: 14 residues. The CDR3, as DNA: TGTGCCAGCAGCTTACAAGGCAGGAACACTGAAGCTTTCTTT. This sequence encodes CASSLQGRNTEAFF.

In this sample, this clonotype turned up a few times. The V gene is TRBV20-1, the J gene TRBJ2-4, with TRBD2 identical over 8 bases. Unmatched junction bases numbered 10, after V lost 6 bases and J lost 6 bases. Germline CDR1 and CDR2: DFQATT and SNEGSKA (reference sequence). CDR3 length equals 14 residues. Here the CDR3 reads CSARTSHSLNIQYF. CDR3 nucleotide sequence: TGCAGTGCCAGGACTAGCCATTCATTAAACATTCAGTACTTC.

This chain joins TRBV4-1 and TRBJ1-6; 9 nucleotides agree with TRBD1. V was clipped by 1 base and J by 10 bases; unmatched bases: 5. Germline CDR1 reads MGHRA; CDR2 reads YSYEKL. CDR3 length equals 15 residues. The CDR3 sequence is CASSQVSGTGSPLHF. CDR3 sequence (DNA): TGCGCCAGCAGCCAAGTATCCGGGACAGGGTCACCCCTCCACTTT.

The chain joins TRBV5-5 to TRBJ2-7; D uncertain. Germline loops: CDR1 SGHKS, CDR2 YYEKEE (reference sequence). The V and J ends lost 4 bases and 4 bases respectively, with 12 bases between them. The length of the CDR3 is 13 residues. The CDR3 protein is CASSLEGFYEQYF. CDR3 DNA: TGTGCCAGCAGCCTGGAAGGTTTTTACGAGCAGTACTTC.

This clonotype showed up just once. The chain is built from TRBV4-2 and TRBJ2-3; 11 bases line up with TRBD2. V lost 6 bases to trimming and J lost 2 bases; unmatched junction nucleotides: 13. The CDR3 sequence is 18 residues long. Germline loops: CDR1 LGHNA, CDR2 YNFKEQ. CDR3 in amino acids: CASRPGLAVRGVTDTQYF. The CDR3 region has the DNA TGTGCCAGCAGGCCGGGACTAGCGGTCCGCGGGGTCACAGATACGCAGTATTTT.

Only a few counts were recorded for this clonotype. Written as DNA, the CDR3 is TGTGCCAGCAGTTTATCAGGTCTCGCCGATACGCAGTATTTT. Its protein product is CASSLSGLADTQYF. This chain joins TRBV27 and TRBJ2-3; D unresolved. The germline V gene has CDR1 MNHEY and CDR2 SMNVEV (reference sequence). The V end lost 0 bases, the J end lost 6 bases, and 10 bases lay between the germline ends. The CDR3 runs 14 residues.

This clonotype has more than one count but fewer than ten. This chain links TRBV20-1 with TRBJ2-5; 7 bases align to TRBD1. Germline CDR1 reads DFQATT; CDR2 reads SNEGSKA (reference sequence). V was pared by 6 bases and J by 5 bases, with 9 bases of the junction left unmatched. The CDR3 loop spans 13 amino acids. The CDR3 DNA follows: TGCAGTGCAACCGGGACAGCACGGGAGACCCAGTACTTC. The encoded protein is CSATGTARETQYF.

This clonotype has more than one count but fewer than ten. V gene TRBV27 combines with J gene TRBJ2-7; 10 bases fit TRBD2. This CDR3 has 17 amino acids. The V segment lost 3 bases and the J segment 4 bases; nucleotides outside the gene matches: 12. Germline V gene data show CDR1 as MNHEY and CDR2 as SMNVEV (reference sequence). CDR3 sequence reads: CASSLGLSSGRSYEQYF. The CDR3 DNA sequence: TGTGCCAGCAGTTTGGGTCTGTCTAGCGGGAGATCGTACGAGCAGTACTTC.

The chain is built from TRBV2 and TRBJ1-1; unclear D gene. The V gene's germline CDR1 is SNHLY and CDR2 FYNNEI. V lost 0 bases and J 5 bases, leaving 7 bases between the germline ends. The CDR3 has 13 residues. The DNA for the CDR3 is TGTGCCAGCAGTGAAGCGCTTTCAACTGAAGCTTTCTTT. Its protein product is CASSEALSTEAFF.

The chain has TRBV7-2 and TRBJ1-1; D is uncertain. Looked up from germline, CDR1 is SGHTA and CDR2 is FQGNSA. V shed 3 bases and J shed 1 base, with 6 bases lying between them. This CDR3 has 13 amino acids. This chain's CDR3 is CASSFASNTEAFF. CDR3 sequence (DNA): TGTGCCAGCAGCTTTGCCTCGAACACTGAAGCTTTCTTT.

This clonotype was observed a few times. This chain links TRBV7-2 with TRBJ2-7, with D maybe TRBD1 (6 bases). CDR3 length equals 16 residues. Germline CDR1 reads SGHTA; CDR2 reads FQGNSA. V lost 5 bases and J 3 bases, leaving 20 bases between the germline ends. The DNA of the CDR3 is TGTGCCAGCAGCGACCGACTAAAAACAGGGTTCTACGAGCAGTACTTC. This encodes CASSDRLKTGFYEQYF.